The 14 T cell receptor beta chains below were found in one sample sequenced in a study of blood T cell repertoires in COVID-19. Profiling relied on immunoSEQ multiplex PCR, and the TCRdb table lists in-frame clones only, not all of them. The repertoire consists of about 82,000 clones, with around 82% occurring once and the leading ten covering about a third. Sequenced material: peripheral blood. These receptors all stem from a man aged 60-69 years with COVID-19, enrolled during active disease.

The chain joins TRBV6-5 to TRBJ2-7, with D unresolved. Germline V gene sequence: CDR1 MNHEY, CDR2 SVGAGI. The CDR3 extends over 13 amino acids. Between the trimmed V and J ends, which lost 8 bases and 2 bases, there was a span of 13 bases. The chain's CDR3 is CASVPSFPYEQYF. The CDR3 coding sequence is TGTGCCAGCGTCCCGAGTTTTCCCTACGAGCAGTACTTC.

The chain joins TRBV7-3 to TRBJ2-3, with D perhaps matching TRBD2 (5 bases). V lost 5 bases and J lost 0, with 15 bases in between. There are 16 residues in the CDR3. Germline V gives CDR1 SGHTA, CDR2 FQGTGA. The CDR3 bases are TGTGCCAGCAGCCCTGGACTTCACCTTAGCACAGATACGCAGTATTTT. Its protein product is CASSPGLHLSTDTQYF.

The chain carries TRBV5-1 and TRBJ2-6; tentative D call: TRBD1 (6 bases). Per the germline V gene, CDR1 is SGHRS and CDR2 is YFSETQ. The CDR3 is made up of 15 amino acids. V was cut by 4 bases and J by 3 bases, with 11 bases left in between. CDR3 bases: TGCGCCAGCAGCATCACAGGGTATGGGGCCAACGTCCTGACTTTC. Protein product: CASSITGYGANVLTF.

The chain is built from TRBV11-3 and TRBJ2-3, with D uncertain. Looked up from germline, CDR1 is SGHNT and CDR2 is YENEEA. The CDR3 runs 12 residues. V dropped 5 bases and J dropped 7 bases, with 10 bases sitting between them. In nucleotides, the CDR3 is TGTGCCAGCAGCCAAAGCGAATATACGCAGTATTTT. This codes for CASSQSEYTQYF.

J is TRBJ1-5 and V is TRBV2, with 7 positions matching TRBD1. The CDR3 runs 15 residues. J was trimmed by 4 bases and V by 7 bases; bases with no gene match: 10. In germline, CDR1 is SNHLY, CDR2 FYNNEI. The CDR3 reads CASTEQGLTNQPQHF. The CDR3 bases are TGTGCCAGCACCGAACAGGGGTTGACGAATCAGCCCCAGCATTTT.

This clone turned up a few times. This chain connects TRBV10-3 to TRBJ2-3, with D perhaps TRBD1 (5 bases). Germline assignment: CDR1 ENHRY and CDR2 SYGVKD. Trimming pared 2 bases from V and 6 bases from J, leaving 9 bases between. This CDR3 is built from 13 residues. The CDR3, as DNA: TGTGCCATCAGTGAGCCCAGGGTCGATACGCAGTATTTT. This encodes CAISEPRVDTQYF.

The chain joins TRBV5-6 to TRBJ2-1; no reliable D call. This CDR3 is built from 11 residues. Trimming shortened V by 0 bases and J by 8 bases, and 3 bases separated the two germline ends. Germline CDR1 SGHDT, CDR2 YYEEEE. The CDR3 sequence: CASSLAYEQFF. CDR3 coding DNA: TGTGCCAGCAGCTTGGCTTATGAGCAGTTCTTC. Looking up the rest from reference TRBV5-6 and TRBJ2-1 gives the full variable domain: DAGVTQSPTHLIKTRGQQVTLRCSPKSGHDTVSWYQQALGQGPQFIFQYYEEEERQRGNFPDRFSGHQFPNYSSELNVNALLLGDSALYLCASSLAYEQFFGPGTRLTVL.

This CDR3 reads CAWATGAANYGYTF. The CDR3 region has the DNA TGTGCCTGGGCAACAGGGGCAGCTAACTATGGCTACACCTTC. V is TRBV30 and J is TRBJ1-2, with 7 nucleotides matching TRBD1. The CDR3 contains 14 residues. In germline, CDR1 is GTSNPN, CDR2 SVGIG (reference sequence). V was clipped by 5 bases and J by 0 bases; unmatched bases: 6. The full variable domain, completed using reference TRBV30 and TRBJ1-2, is SQTIHQWPATLVQPVGSPLSLECTVEGTSNPNLYWYRQAAGRGLQLLFYSVGIGQISSEVPQNLSASRPQDRQFILSSKKLLLSDSGFYLCAWATGAANYGYTFGSGTRLTVV.

The CDR3 DNA follows: TGCGCCAGCAGCACGGGGGGCTCGTATGGCTACACCTTC. Amino acid sequence: CASSTGGSYGYTF. V gene TRBV5-1 combines with J gene TRBJ1-2; D is perhaps TRBD1 (6 bases). Germline V lookup: CDR1 SGHRS, CDR2 YFSETQ. This CDR3 contains 13 residues. Trimming left V 4 bases short and J 5 bases short, with 12 bases between.

The chain is built from TRBV7-8 and TRBJ2-2; 14 bases are shared with TRBD2. This CDR3 is built from 18 residues. The V gene end was trimmed by 5 bases and the J gene end by 3 bases; junction bases not matched to a gene: 8. The germline V gene has CDR1 SGHVS and CDR2 FQNEAQ. The CDR3 loop reads CASSTRLAGGRYTGELFF. Written as DNA, the CDR3 is TGTGCCAGCAGCACCAGACTAGCGGGGGGGCGTTACACCGGGGAGCTGTTTTTT.

The J gene is TRBJ1-1, the V gene TRBV30; possibly TRBD1 for D (6 bases). The CDR3 totals 14 residues. CDR1 and CDR2 (germline): GTSNPN, SVGIG (reference sequence). The germline V and J ends were trimmed by 2 bases and 1 base, with 11 bases remaining between them. The DNA for the CDR3 is TGTGCCTGGAGTACCCTACAGGGGAACACTGAAGCTTTCTTT. Its protein product is CAWSTLQGNTEAFF.

The V gene is TRBV7-9, the J gene TRBJ2-4; 7 bases agree with TRBD1. The V segment lost 2 bases and the J segment 0 bases; nucleotides outside the gene matches: 1. In germline, CDR1 is SEHNR, CDR2 FQNEAQ (reference sequence). This CDR3 contains 15 residues. The CDR3 sequence: CASSLTGVAKNIQYF. CDR3 DNA sequence: TGTGCCAGCAGCTTAACAGGGGTAGCCAAAAACATTCAGTACTTC.

The chain joins TRBV27 to TRBJ1-1; weak D call: TRBD1 (6 bases). V shed 6 bases and J shed 11 bases, with 19 bases lying between them. In germline, CDR1 is MNHEY, CDR2 SMNVEV (reference sequence). The CDR3 has 13 amino acids. The chain's CDR3 is CASSPTLQGRAFF. DNA of the CDR3: TGTGCCAGCAGCCCCACCCTACAGGGTAGGGCTTTCTTT.

V and J are TRBV5-6 and TRBJ1-6, with 9 bases aligning to TRBD1. The germline V gene encodes CDR1 SGHDT and CDR2 YYEEEE. The CDR3 has 14 amino acids. Unmatched junction bases numbered 2, after V lost 4 bases and J lost 6 bases. The CDR3 region is CASSKDRGNSPLHF. Here the CDR3 DNA reads TGTGCCAGCAGCAAGGACAGGGGTAATTCACCCCTCCACTTT.